These 2 T cell receptor beta chains were all obtained from the same sample, sequenced in a study of OX40 agonist ivuxolimab in advanced cancers. TCRdb keeps only in-frame clones here, not all; method: immunoSEQ multiplex PCR. The sample lists about 73,000 clones; 86% were seen once. Source: CD4+ or CD8+ T cells sorted from blood, taken in a trial of the OX40 agonist ivuxolimab. The receptors stem from an adult with an advanced solid tumor such as melanoma, head and neck, liver or kidney cancer.

The chain combines TRBV5-1 with TRBJ2-1; D tentatively fits TRBD1 or TRBD2 (5 bases each). The CDR3 is 15 residues long. Germline loops: CDR1 SGHRS, CDR2 YFSETQ. Trimming removed 0 bases at V and 7 bases at J, with 14 bases between. The CDR3 bases are TGCGCCAGCAGCTTGGGGGACGGGCCTCGGAATGAGCAGTTCTTC. Translation: CASSLGDGPRNEQFF.

This sequence joins TRBV4-1 and TRBJ2-2; TRBD2 matches 10 bases. Germline V CDR1 and CDR2: MGHRA, YSYEKL. The CDR3 has 18 amino acids. With V trimmed by 4 bases and J by 2 bases, 10 bases remained unmatched. The CDR3: CASSPRSSGGANTGELFF. The CDR3 DNA reads TGCGCCAGCAGCCCCCGATCTAGCGGGGGAGCTAACACCGGGGAGCTGTTTTTT.